Below are 5 T cell receptor beta chains sequenced from a single sample in a study of blood T cell repertoires in COVID-19. Only in-frame clones appear in the TCRdb table, and some are missing; sequencing was by immunoSEQ multiplex PCR. The table shows around 360,000 clones, with roughly 87% occurring only once. The material sequenced was PBMCs or T cells enriched from blood (not recorded which). The receptors here all came from a woman in her twenties or thirties who had recovered from COVID-19.

The chain has TRBV5-4 and TRBJ1-1, with 10 bases matching TRBD1. CDR1 SGHNT and CDR2 YYREEE come from the germline V gene (reference sequence). The CDR3 has 16 amino acids. J gave up 2 bases and V 3 bases, and 7 bases lay outside the gene matches. The CDR3 sequence is CASSSGDRGLNTEAFF. For the CDR3, the DNA is TGTGCCAGCAGCTCCGGGGACAGGGGTCTCAACACTGAAGCTTTCTTT.

The chain carries TRBV6-5 and TRBJ2-7, with TRBD2 identical over 12 bases. This CDR3 spans 16 amino acids. Trimming at V came to 0 bases and at J to 4 bases, leaving 4 bases not matched to a gene. Germline V gives CDR1 MNHEY, CDR2 SVGAGI. The CDR3 DNA reads TGTGCCAGCAGTTACTCTCTAGCGGGAGGGGAGTACGAGCAGTACTTC. Amino acid sequence: CASSYSLAGGEYEQYF.

The J gene is TRBJ2-5, the V gene TRBV7-9; D is perhaps TRBD1 (7 bases). Germline V CDR1 and CDR2: SEHNR, FQNEAQ (reference sequence). Trimming took off 4 bases at V and 4 bases at J, with 22 bases between the two ends. The CDR3 covers 17 residues. The CDR3 sequence: CASSSARGTERGETQYF. CDR3 DNA sequence: TGTGCCAGCAGCTCCGCGCGCGGGACAGAGAGAGGAGAGACCCAGTACTTC.

The chain carries TRBV10-2 and TRBJ1-5, with 9 nucleotides matching TRBD1. The CDR3 totals 14 residues. Germline assignment: CDR1 WSHSY and CDR2 SAAADI. The V gene end was trimmed by 5 bases and the J gene end by 6 bases; junction bases not matched to a gene: 5. CDR3 sequence: CASSPTGGGQPQHF. CDR3 coding DNA: TGCGCCAGCAGTCCGACAGGGGGTGGTCAGCCCCAGCATTTT.

This chain joins TRBV10-2 and TRBJ1-1, with D possibly TRBD1 on 5 matching bases. CDR3 length equals 15 residues. CDR1 is WSHSY, CDR2 SAAADI, per germline. Trimming cost V 10 bases and J 5 bases, with 23 bases left between them. Here the CDR3 reads CAIRLGPHGGTEAFF. In DNA, the CDR3 is TGCGCCATTCGACTCGGACCTCATGGGGGGACTGAAGCTTTCTTT.